A selection of T cell receptor beta chains follows, all from one sample in a study of T cell changes during pregnancy in multiple sclerosis. Method: immunoSEQ multiplex PCR; TCRdb's copy keeps in-frame clones and lacks some. The profile covers tens of thousands of clones, with approximately 90% appearing a single time and around 4.3% taken by the ten largest. The sequenced sample was peripheral blood, obtained in the second trimester of pregnancy. The receptors derive from a female donor in good health, enrolled as a control in a pregnancy study. Each CDR3 is given with its conserved first and last residue. Each record gives: V gene, D gene, clone size, CDR3 length, J gene, CDR3 protein, CDR3 DNA. The D gene is left open where the match is weak. Not all rows give a size; the values are once, few, many and, for expanded clones, a class.

v_call: TRBV6-4; d_call: NA; clone_size: few; cdr3_length: 16; j_call: TRBJ2-6; cdr3_aa: CASSDGSLSGANVLTF; cdr3_nt: TGTGCCAGCAGTGACGGGAGTCTCTCTGGGGCCAACGTCCTGACTTTC
v_call: TRBV4-1; d_call: NA; clone_size: NA; cdr3_length: 12; j_call: TRBJ2-5; cdr3_aa: CASSQGRETQYF; cdr3_nt: TGCGCCAGCAGCCAAGGGAGGGAGACCCAGTACTTC
v_call: TRBV4-1; d_call: NA; clone_size: NA; cdr3_length: 15; j_call: TRBJ2-5; cdr3_aa: CASSQSAGRGETQYF; cdr3_nt: TGCGCCAGCAGCCAAAGCGCCGGGAGAGGGGAGACCCAGTACTTC
v_call: TRBV7-3; d_call: TRBD2; clone_size: NA; cdr3_length: 14; j_call: TRBJ2-1; cdr3_aa: CASRGTSGNNEQFF; cdr3_nt: TGTGCCAGCCGGGGAACTAGCGGAAACAATGAGCAGTTCTTC
v_call: TRBV30; d_call: NA; clone_size: NA; cdr3_length: 13; j_call: TRBJ2-5; cdr3_aa: CAWSTAGPETQYF; cdr3_nt: TGTGCCTGGAGTACAGCAGGTCCAGAGACCCAGTACTTC
v_call: TRBV6-5; d_call: NA; clone_size: NA; cdr3_length: 13; j_call: TRBJ1-3; cdr3_aa: CASSNRERNTIYF; cdr3_nt: TGTGCCAGCAGTAACAGGGAGAGAAACACCATATATTTT
v_call: TRBV6-4; d_call: TRBD1; clone_size: once; cdr3_length: 16; j_call: TRBJ1-2; cdr3_aa: CASRGPGTGANYGYTF; cdr3_nt: TGTGCCAGCAGAGGTCCGGGGACAGGGGCTAACTATGGCTACACCTTC
v_call: TRBV4-2; d_call: TRBD1; clone_size: NA; cdr3_length: 17; j_call: TRBJ1-5; cdr3_aa: CASSLLPGTGPGQPQHF; cdr3_nt: TGTGCCAGCAGTCTCCTCCCGGGGACAGGTCCCGGGCAGCCCCAGCATTTT
v_call: TRBV6-6; d_call: TRBD2; clone_size: NA; cdr3_length: 14; j_call: TRBJ2-1; cdr3_aa: CASSYPGGANEQFF; cdr3_nt: TGTGCCAGCAGTTACCCCGGGGGGGCGAATGAGCAGTTCTTC
v_call: TRBV4-1; d_call: TRBD1; clone_size: NA; cdr3_length: 16; j_call: TRBJ2-5; cdr3_aa: CASSQRLGQGQETQYF; cdr3_nt: TGCGCCAGCAGCCAGCGACTAGGACAGGGGCAAGAGACCCAGTACTTC
v_call: TRBV9; d_call: TRBD1; clone_size: few; cdr3_length: 16; j_call: TRBJ2-2; cdr3_aa: CASSQGRTGGFGELFF; cdr3_nt: TGTGCCAGCAGCCAGGGGAGGACAGGGGGCTTCGGGGAGCTGTTTTTT
v_call: TRBV6-1; d_call: TRBD1; clone_size: NA; cdr3_length: 14; j_call: TRBJ1-2; cdr3_aa: CASSEDRGLGGYTF; cdr3_nt: TGTGCCAGCAGTGAAGACAGGGGTCTTGGTGGCTACACCTTC
v_call: TRBV7-2; d_call: NA; clone_size: NA; cdr3_length: 15; j_call: TRBJ1-5; cdr3_aa: CASSLTQGSNQPQHF; cdr3_nt: TGTGCCAGCAGCTTAACACAGGGTAGCAATCAGCCCCAGCATTTT
v_call: TRBV15; d_call: TRBD2; clone_size: NA; cdr3_length: 16; j_call: TRBJ2-5; cdr3_aa: CATSSLLAGGQETQYF; cdr3_nt: TGTGCCACCAGCAGTCTACTAGCGGGGGGGCAAGAGACCCAGTACTTC
v_call: TRBV5-1; d_call: NA; clone_size: NA; cdr3_length: 12; j_call: TRBJ2-3; cdr3_aa: CASSYNTDTQYF; cdr3_nt: TGCGCCAGCAGTTACAACACAGATACGCAGTATTTT
v_call: TRBV25-1; d_call: TRBD1; clone_size: NA; cdr3_length: 14; j_call: TRBJ2-7; cdr3_aa: CASSETGFSYEQYF; cdr3_nt: TGTGCCAGCAGTGAGACAGGGTTTTCCTACGAGCAGTACTTC
v_call: TRBV6-5; d_call: TRBD1; clone_size: NA; cdr3_length: 14; j_call: TRBJ2-7; cdr3_aa: CASGAGQGLFEQYF; cdr3_nt: TGTGCCAGCGGGGCGGGACAGGGTCTGTTCGAGCAGTACTTC
v_call: TRBV18; d_call: TRBD2; clone_size: NA; cdr3_length: 15; j_call: TRBJ2-5; cdr3_aa: CASSRASGVQETQYF; cdr3_nt: TGTGCCAGCTCACGGGCTAGCGGGGTACAAGAGACCCAGTACTTC
v_call: TRBV28; d_call: NA; clone_size: NA; cdr3_length: 15; j_call: TRBJ2-2; cdr3_aa: CASSNRGRDTGELFF; cdr3_nt: TGTGCCAGCTCTAACCGGGGAAGGGACACCGGGGAGCTGTTTTTT
v_call: TRBV5-1; d_call: TRBD2; clone_size: NA; cdr3_length: 17; j_call: TRBJ2-5; cdr3_aa: CASSSGLAGGPGETQYF; cdr3_nt: TGCGCCAGCAGCTCCGGACTAGCGGGAGGGCCAGGGGAGACCCAGTACTTC
v_call: TRBV7-6; d_call: TRBD1; clone_size: NA; cdr3_length: 18; j_call: TRBJ2-6; cdr3_aa: CASSVGTGGLSGANVLTF; cdr3_nt: TGTGCCAGCAGCGTAGGGACAGGCGGTCTCTCTGGGGCCAACGTCCTGACTTTC
v_call: TRBV7-9; d_call: TRBD2; clone_size: NA; cdr3_length: 16; j_call: TRBJ2-2; cdr3_aa: CASSSRLAANTGELFF; cdr3_nt: TGTGCCAGCAGCTCGAGACTAGCGGCGAACACCGGGGAGCTGTTTTTT
v_call: TRBV6-1; d_call: TRBD1; clone_size: NA; cdr3_length: 12; j_call: TRBJ1-2; cdr3_aa: CASTTTGAGYTF; cdr3_nt: TGTGCCAGCACCACGACAGGGGCTGGCTACACCTTC
v_call: TRBV9; d_call: NA; clone_size: NA; cdr3_length: 13; j_call: TRBJ2-5; cdr3_aa: CASSDQGTETQYF; cdr3_nt: TGTGCCAGCAGCGATCAGGGGACGGAGACCCAGTACTTC
v_call: TRBV6-4; d_call: TRBD2; clone_size: NA; cdr3_length: 15; j_call: TRBJ2-1; cdr3_aa: CASSELAGSGNEQFF; cdr3_nt: TGTGCCAGCAGTGAGCTAGCGGGGTCAGGCAATGAGCAGTTCTTC
v_call: TRBV10-3; d_call: NA; clone_size: NA; cdr3_length: 14; j_call: TRBJ2-1; cdr3_aa: CAIAGAGEDNEQFF; cdr3_nt: TGTGCCATCGCGGGGGCGGGAGAGGACAATGAGCAGTTCTTC
v_call: TRBV7-9; d_call: NA; clone_size: NA; cdr3_length: 13; j_call: TRBJ1-2; cdr3_aa: CASSSGVGDGYTF; cdr3_nt: TGTGCCAGCAGCTCAGGGGTCGGGGATGGCTACACCTTC
v_call: TRBV6-4; d_call: TRBD1; clone_size: NA; cdr3_length: 13; j_call: TRBJ1-1; cdr3_aa: CASRSDRGTEAFF; cdr3_nt: TGTGCCAGCAGATCTGACAGGGGCACTGAAGCTTTCTTT
v_call: TRBV5-1; d_call: TRBD1; clone_size: NA; cdr3_length: 15; j_call: TRBJ1-6; cdr3_aa: CASSLGQGVGSPLHF; cdr3_nt: TGCGCCAGCAGCTTGGGACAGGGCGTGGGTTCACCCCTCCACTTT